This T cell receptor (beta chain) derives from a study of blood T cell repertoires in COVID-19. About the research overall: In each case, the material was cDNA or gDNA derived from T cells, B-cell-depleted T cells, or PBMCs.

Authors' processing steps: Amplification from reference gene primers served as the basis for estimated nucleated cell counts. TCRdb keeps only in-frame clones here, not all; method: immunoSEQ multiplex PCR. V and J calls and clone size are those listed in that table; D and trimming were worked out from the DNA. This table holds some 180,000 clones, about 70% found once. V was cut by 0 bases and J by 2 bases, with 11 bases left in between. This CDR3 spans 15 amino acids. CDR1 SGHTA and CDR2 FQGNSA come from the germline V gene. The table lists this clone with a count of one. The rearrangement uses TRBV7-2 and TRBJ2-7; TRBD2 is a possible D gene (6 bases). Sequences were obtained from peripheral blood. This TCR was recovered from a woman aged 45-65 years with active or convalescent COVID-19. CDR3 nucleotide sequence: TGTGCCAGCAGCTTAGCTGGGGGGATGGCCTACGAGCAGTACTTC. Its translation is CASSLAGGMAYEQYF.